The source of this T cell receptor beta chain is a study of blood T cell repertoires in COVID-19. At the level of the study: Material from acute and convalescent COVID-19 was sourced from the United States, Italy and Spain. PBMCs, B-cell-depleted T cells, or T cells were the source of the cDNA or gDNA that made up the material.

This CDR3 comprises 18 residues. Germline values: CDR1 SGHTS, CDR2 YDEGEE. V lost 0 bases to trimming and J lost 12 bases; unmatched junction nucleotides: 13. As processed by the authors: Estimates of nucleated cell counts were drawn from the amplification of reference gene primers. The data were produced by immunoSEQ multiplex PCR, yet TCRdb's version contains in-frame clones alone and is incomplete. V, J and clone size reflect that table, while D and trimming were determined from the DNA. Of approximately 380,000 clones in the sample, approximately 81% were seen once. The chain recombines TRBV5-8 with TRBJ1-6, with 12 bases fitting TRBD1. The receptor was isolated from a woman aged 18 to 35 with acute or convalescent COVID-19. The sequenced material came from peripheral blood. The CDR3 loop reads CASSLDGTGGLSFVPLHF. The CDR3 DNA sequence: TGTGCCAGCAGCTTGGACGGGACAGGGGGCCTTTCTTTTGTACCCCTCCACTTT. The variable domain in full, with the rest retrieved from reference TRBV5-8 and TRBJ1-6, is EAGVTQSPTHLIKTRGQQATLRCSPISGHTSVYWYQQALGLGLQFLLWYDEGEERNRGNFPPRFSGRQFPNYSSELNVNALELEDSALYLCASSLDGTGGLSFVPLHFGNGTRLTVT.